This entry features one T cell receptor beta chain sequence. Its binding antigen is unknown. No base-level quality is on record; no much larger clone is a single base apart. The sample originates from a study of blood T cell repertoires in COVID-19 (dated by TCRdb to between 2020 and 2021). Describing the broader study: Samples covering the acute and convalescent phases of COVID-19 were provided by collaborators in the United States, Italy and Spain. The samples were drawn from two sources: the first 160 participants of the ongoing ImmuneRACE study, and 1,200 or so subjects contributed by 6 global collaborators. The repertoires were released in a freely available public database meant as a resource for research on the immune response to SARS-CoV-2. The prospective study material was composed of cDNA or gDNA derived from T cells, B-cell-depleted T cells, or PBMCs. Where available, HLA class I and class II types were obtained from metadata supplied by the sample provider rather than from assay-based typing. Sample metadata almost always included a de-identified subject ID, COVID-19 status, age in years and sex. The dataset comprised deeply sampled blood TCRbeta repertoires from subjects exposed to, actively infected with, or recovered from COVID-19. Overall study results and their limits: The quantity of clinical and demographic metadata differed by source and by participant and was supplied without curation.

TCRbeta CDR3 regions were amplified from genomic DNA using the immunoSEQ Assay, a bias-controlled multiplex PCR. Per the authors' processing: The number of nucleated cells in each sample was estimated from the amplification of reference gene primers within the assay. Sequence reads were collapsed and filtered to measure the absolute abundance of every unique TCRbeta CDR3 rearrangement. For each sample, productive Simpson clonality was calculated by taking the square root of Simpson's diversity index across productive rearrangements. TCRdb took over this immuneACCESS table, retaining in-frame rearrangements with V and J assigned. Such tables are incomplete; in checked studies, under half of the missing clones stem from an unresolved V gene, and the remainder is unexplained. The V and J calls and clone size were taken over from that table, and D and trimming were inferred from the DNA. This sample is represented by fewer than 250,000 clones; roughly 87% of them were singletons. The top ten clonotypes cover more than 10% of the sample.

The CDR3, cysteine through phenylalanine, is 13 amino acids long. CDR3 DNA is the only sequence kept; it has 39 bases, read in frame from the first base. V and J lose 7 bases and 9 bases, and a span of 18 bases separates them. CDR1 and CDR2 are read off the germline V gene as SNHLY and FYNNEI. Participants in the prospective study were enrolled through a virtual design, were aged roughly 18 to 100 years, and lived in approximately 24 United States geographic areas. In the prospective study, cohorts were assigned on the basis of participant-reported clinical history obtained from a screening survey and a study questionnaire. ImmuneRACE Cohort 3 recovered participants were defined by two consecutive negative NP/OP PCR tests, healthcare professional clearance, or symptom resolution. In the prospective study, whole blood, serum and a nasopharyngeal or oropharyngeal swab were collected from each participant by mobile phlebotomists. Over a roughly 2-month period, participants in the prospective study had the option of providing additional blood draws and questionnaires. Blood samples from the prospective study were shipped frozen or at room temperature prior to DNA extraction.

The TCR was taken from a man aged 25-45 years who had recovered from COVID-19. The sample taken for sequencing was PBMCs or T cells enriched from blood (not recorded which). The rearrangement joined TRBV2 to TRBJ1-2; TRBD1 is perhaps the D gene, given 5 matching bases. The DNA sequence is given as TGTGCCAGCACTGGGGGGGGTCTGAGTCGCTACACCTTC. Its protein is CASTGGGLSRYTF. The full variable domain, with segments outside the CDR3 supplied by the reference TRBV2 and TRBJ1-2 proteins, appears as EPEVTQTPSHQVTQMGQEVILRCVPISNHLYFYWYRQILGQKVEFLVSFYNNEISEKSEIFDDQFSVERPDGSNFTLKIRSTKLEDSAMYFCASTGGGLSRYTFGSGTRLTVV.